The 14 T cell receptor beta chains reported below all come from one sample, sequenced in a study of T-cell reconstitution after alpha-beta-depleted transplantation in children. Preparation of the TCRbeta library involved a method that used unique molecular identifiers. TCRdb re-called the PCR reads through MiXCR, storing one row per CDR3 protein. The sample contains about 130,000 distinct CDR3 sequences, more than 9.5% of which appear only once. The sequencing used PBMCs, mostly from graft donor cells, collected 180 days after TCRalphabeta/CD19-depleted stem cell transplant. The receptors originated from a girl under three years old who had a stem cell transplant for combined immunodeficiency, so the T cells may come from the graft donor.

This clonotype turned up a few times. The rearrangement links TRBV20-1 to TRBJ2-1; 11 nucleotides match TRBD2. The CDR3 contains 18 residues. The junction had 15 bases not matched to a gene; V was cut back by 1 base and J by 7 bases. The germline CDR1 and CDR2 sequences are DFQATT and SNEGSKA (reference sequence). CDR3 sequence: CSARGVLAGVPLGNEQFF. The CDR3 nucleotides read TGCAGTGCTAGAGGGGTACTAGCGGGGGTCCCCTTGGGGAATGAGCAGTTCTTC.

This clonotype was recorded a few times. The chain is built from TRBV5-1 and TRBJ1-3; TRBD1 agrees at 7 bases. Germline CDR1 reads SGHRS; CDR2 reads YFSETQ. The CDR3 contains 15 residues. After removal of 4 bases from V and 1 base from J, the junction contained 5 bases not matched to a gene. CDR3 amino acids: CASSTLTGSGNTIYF. In DNA form, the CDR3 reads TGCGCCAGCAGCACCCTGACAGGGTCTGGAAACACCATATATTTT.

This clonotype was observed a handful of times. The chain carries TRBV29-1 and TRBJ2-6; D not resolved. The germline V and J ends were trimmed by 1 base and 2 bases, with 3 bases remaining between them. The CDR3 is 13 residues long. Germline assignment: CDR1 SQVTM and CDR2 ANQGSEA. The CDR3 DNA reads as TGCAGCGTTGAAGGGACTGGGGCCAACGTCCTGACTTTC. Translation: CSVEGTGANVLTF.

As regards this clonotype: Mismatch with germline at one junction end may stem from a read error. The chain links TRBV7-9 to TRBJ1-2; D remains unclear. Germline V gives CDR1 SEHNR, CDR2 FQNEAQ (reference sequence). The CDR3 is 12 residues long. Here the CDR3 reads CASSYTRLRVAF. CDR3 DNA: TGTGCCAGCAGCTACACCCGACTGAGAGTGGCCTTC.

The chain uses TRBV12-3 or TRBV12-4 and TRBJ2-5; a weak D match, TRBD2 (5 bases). V lost 3 bases and J 5 bases, leaving 22 bases between the germline ends. CDR3 length: 17 amino acids. The CDR3 loop is CASSFTTDHPGSETQYF. CDR3 sequence (DNA): TGTGCCAGCAGTTTCACGACGGATCACCCGGGGTCGGAGACCCAGTACTTC.

This clonotype came up many times. The J gene is TRBJ2-4, the V gene TRBV9, with D maybe TRBD2 (5 bases). In germline, CDR1 is SGDLS, CDR2 YYNGEE. The V end lost 0 bases, the J end lost 8 bases, and 12 bases lay between the germline ends. This CDR3 is built from 14 residues. The CDR3 here is CASSVGWGEDIQYF. The CDR3 bases are TGTGCCAGCAGCGTAGGTTGGGGAGAAGACATTCAGTACTTC.

There are a few counts of this clonotype. The chain joins TRBV20-1 to TRBJ1-2; possibly TRBD1 for D (5 bases). With 2 bases removed from V and 4 bases from J, the gap between germline ends came to 11 bases. Germline-derived CDR1 and CDR2 are DFQATT and SNEGSKA (reference sequence). The CDR3 consists of 13 residues. The CDR3 DNA sequence: TGCAGTGCTAGATCGGGCGGGGGCTATGGCTACACCTTC. Translation: CSARSGGGYGYTF.

The chain has TRBV7-9 and TRBJ2-2, with D uncertain. CDR3 length equals 16 residues. Germline V CDR1 and CDR2: SEHNR, FQNEAQ (reference sequence). With 0 bases removed from V and 5 bases from J, the gap between germline ends came to 13 bases. The CDR3 DNA sequence: TGTGCCAGCAGCTTAGCGGTCTCCTGGGGAACCGGGGAGCTGTTTTTT. It specifies CASSLAVSWGTGELFF.

The sample holds many counts of this clonotype. The chain links TRBV7-2 to TRBJ2-5; maybe TRBD1 (5 bases). The V gene's germline CDR1 is SGHTA and CDR2 FQGNSA. Trimming took 3 bases from V and 1 from J, leaving 9 bases between them. The CDR3 is made up of 14 amino acids. Here the CDR3 DNA reads TGTGCCAGCAGCTTGGGCAGGGCCCAAGAGACCCAGTACTTC. Translating gives CASSLGRAQETQYF.

The genes are TRBV9 and TRBJ2-3; 9 bases fit TRBD2. Germline loops: CDR1 SGDLS, CDR2 YYNGEE. The CDR3 is 16 residues long. V shed 0 bases and J 4 bases; nucleotides not matched to a gene: 6. The CDR3 DNA follows: TGTGCCAGCAGCGTAGTCCCTAGCGGGGCCTCAGATACGCAGTATTTT. This encodes CASSVVPSGASDTQYF. The full variable domain, in which reference TRBV9 and TRBJ2-3 provide the parts outside the CDR3, is DSGVTQTPKHLITATGQRVTLRCSPRSGDLSVYWYQQSLDQGLQFLIQYYNGEERAKGNILERFSAQQFPDLHSELNLSSLELGDSALYFCASSVVPSGASDTQYFGPGTRLTVL.

This clonotype has just a few counts. The chain carries TRBV19 and TRBJ2-5; 12 bases agree with TRBD1. V lost 1 base and J lost 5; bases outside the gene matches: 11. The CDR3 is 18 amino acids. Germline V gene lookup returns CDR1 LNHDA and CDR2 SQIVND (reference sequence). This CDR3 is CASSIGGGQGALSETQYF. Here the CDR3 DNA reads TGTGCCAGTAGTATAGGGGGGGGACAGGGGGCCCTCAGCGAGACCCAGTACTTC.

The sample holds a few counts of this clonotype. This sequence joins TRBV20-1 and TRBJ2-3; the D gene is possibly TRBD1 (6 bases). The CDR3 is made up of 16 amino acids. Per the germline V gene, CDR1 is DFQATT and CDR2 is SNEGSKA (reference sequence). Deletions cut 3 bases from V and 4 bases from J, with 20 bases between. CDR3 coding DNA: TGCAGTGCTAGTTCCCCGGGACAAAAATCATCAGATACGCAGTATTTT. Translation gives CSASSPGQKSSDTQYF.

This clonotype occurred many times. The rearrangement uses TRBV7-2 and TRBJ1-1; D unresolved. V dropped 2 bases and J dropped 1 base, with 8 bases sitting between them. The CDR3 runs to 14 residues. In germline, CDR1 is SGHTA, CDR2 FQGNSA. CDR3 amino acids: CASSLIYRNTEAFF. The CDR3 nucleotides are TGTGCCAGCAGCTTAATTTACAGGAACACTGAAGCTTTCTTT.

The chain is built from TRBV10-3 and TRBJ2-7; D is perhaps TRBD2 (5 bases). This CDR3 comprises 14 residues. Germline V gene sequence: CDR1 ENHRY, CDR2 SYGVKD. The ends were cut back, 2 bases at V and 3 bases at J, with 11 bases in the middle. CDR3 coding DNA: TGTGCCATCAGTGAGCGCCCTACTAGCTACGAGCAGTACTTC. It specifies CAISERPTSYEQYF.